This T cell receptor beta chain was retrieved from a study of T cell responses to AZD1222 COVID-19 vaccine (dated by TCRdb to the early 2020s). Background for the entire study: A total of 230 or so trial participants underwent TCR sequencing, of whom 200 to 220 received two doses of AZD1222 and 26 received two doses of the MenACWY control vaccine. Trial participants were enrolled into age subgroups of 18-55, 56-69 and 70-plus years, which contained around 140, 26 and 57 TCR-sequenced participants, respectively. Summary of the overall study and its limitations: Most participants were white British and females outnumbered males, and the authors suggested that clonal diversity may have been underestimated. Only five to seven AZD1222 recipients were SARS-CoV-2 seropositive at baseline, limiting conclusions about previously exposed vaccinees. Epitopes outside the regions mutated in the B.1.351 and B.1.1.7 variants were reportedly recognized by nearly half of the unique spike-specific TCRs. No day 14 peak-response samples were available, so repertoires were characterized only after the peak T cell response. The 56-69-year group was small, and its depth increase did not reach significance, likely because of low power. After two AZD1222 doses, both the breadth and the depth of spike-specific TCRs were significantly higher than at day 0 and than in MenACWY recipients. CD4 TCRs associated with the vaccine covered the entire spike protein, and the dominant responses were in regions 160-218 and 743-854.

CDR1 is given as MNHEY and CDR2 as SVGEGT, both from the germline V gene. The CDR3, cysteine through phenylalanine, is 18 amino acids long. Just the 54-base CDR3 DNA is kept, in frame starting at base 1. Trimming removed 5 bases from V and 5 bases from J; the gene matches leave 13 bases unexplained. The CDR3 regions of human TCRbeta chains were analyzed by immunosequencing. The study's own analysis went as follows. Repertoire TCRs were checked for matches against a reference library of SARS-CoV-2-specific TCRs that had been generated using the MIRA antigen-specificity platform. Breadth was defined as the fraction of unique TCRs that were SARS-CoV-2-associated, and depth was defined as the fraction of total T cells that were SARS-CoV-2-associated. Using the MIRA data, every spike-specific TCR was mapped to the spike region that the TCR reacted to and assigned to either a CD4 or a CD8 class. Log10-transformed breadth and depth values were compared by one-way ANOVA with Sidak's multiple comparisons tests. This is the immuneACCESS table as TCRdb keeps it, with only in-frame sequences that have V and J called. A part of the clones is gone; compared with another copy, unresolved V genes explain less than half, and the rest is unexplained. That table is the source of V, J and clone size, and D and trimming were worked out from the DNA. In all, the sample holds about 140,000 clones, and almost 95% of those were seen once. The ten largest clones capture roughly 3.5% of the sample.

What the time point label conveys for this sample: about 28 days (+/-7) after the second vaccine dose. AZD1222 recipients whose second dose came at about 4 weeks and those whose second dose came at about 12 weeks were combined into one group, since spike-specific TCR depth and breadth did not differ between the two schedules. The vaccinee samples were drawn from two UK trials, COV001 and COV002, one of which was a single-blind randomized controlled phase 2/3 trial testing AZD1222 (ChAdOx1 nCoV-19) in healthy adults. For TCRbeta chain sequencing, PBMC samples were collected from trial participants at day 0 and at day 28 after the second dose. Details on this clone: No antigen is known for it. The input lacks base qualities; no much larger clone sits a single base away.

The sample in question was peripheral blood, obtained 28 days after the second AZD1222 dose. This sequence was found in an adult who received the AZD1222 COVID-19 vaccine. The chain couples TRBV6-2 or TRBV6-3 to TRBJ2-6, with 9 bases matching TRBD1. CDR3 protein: CASSPSPGTGSRANVLTF. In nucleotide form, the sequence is TGTGCCAGCAGTCCAAGCCCCGGGACAGGGTCTAGGGCCAACGTCCTGACTTTC.